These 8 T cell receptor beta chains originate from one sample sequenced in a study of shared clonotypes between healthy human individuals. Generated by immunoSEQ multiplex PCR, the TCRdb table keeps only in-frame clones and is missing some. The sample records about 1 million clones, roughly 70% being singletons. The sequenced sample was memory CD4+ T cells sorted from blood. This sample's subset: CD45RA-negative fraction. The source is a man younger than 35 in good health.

This chain's CDR3 is CASGGLAKNIQYF. The CDR3 region has the DNA TGTGCCAGCGGGGGGCTAGCCAAAAACATTCAGTACTTC. The gene calls are TRBV6-5 and TRBJ2-4, with D possibly called TRBD1 or TRBD2 (6 bases each). Between the trimmed V and J ends, which lost 8 bases and 0 bases, there was a span of 8 bases. The CDR3 spans 13 residues. The germline V gene encodes CDR1 MNHEY and CDR2 SVGAGI.

Written as DNA, the CDR3 is TGTGCCAGCAGTTCGATAGGGCTTAAGAACACTGAAGCTTTCTTT. As protein: CASSSIGLKNTEAFF. The chain employs TRBV28 and TRBJ1-1, with D hard to call. CDR3 size: 15 residues. Germline loops: CDR1 MDHEN, CDR2 SYDVKM. Trimming left V 4 bases short and J 1 base short, with 13 bases between.

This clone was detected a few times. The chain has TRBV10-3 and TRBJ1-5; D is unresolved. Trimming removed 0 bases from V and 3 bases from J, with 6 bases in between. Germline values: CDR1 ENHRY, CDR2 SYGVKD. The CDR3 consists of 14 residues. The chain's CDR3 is CAISESSANQPQHF. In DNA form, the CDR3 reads TGTGCCATCAGTGAGTCGTCGGCCAATCAGCCCCAGCATTTT.

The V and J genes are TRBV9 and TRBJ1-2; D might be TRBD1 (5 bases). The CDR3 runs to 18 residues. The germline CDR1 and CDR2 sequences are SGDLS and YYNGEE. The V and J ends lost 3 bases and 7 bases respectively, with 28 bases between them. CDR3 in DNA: TGTGCCAGCAGCGAACTGGGGGGTATCCCACTGACCTTCGGTGGCTACACCTTC. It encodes CASSELGGIPLTFGGYTF.

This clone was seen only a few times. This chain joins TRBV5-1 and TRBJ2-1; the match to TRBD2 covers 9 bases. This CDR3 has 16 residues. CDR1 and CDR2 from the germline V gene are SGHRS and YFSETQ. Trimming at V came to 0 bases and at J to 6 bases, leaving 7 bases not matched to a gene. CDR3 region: CASSLVPAGGANEQFF. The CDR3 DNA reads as TGCGCCAGCAGCTTGGTCCCAGCGGGGGGTGCCAATGAGCAGTTCTTC.

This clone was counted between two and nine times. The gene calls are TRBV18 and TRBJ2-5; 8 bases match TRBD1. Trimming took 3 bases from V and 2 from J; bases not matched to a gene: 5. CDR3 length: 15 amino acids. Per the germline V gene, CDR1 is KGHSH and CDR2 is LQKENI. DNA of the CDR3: TGTGCCAGCTCACCGGGGGACAGGACTCAAGAGACCCAGTACTTC. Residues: CASSPGDRTQETQYF.

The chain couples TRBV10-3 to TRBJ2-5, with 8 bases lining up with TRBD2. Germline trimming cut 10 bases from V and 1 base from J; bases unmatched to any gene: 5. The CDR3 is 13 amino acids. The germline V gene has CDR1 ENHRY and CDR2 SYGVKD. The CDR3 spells CATGGAVQETQYF. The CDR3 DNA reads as TGTGCCACGGGGGGGGCGGTCCAAGAGACCCAGTACTTC.

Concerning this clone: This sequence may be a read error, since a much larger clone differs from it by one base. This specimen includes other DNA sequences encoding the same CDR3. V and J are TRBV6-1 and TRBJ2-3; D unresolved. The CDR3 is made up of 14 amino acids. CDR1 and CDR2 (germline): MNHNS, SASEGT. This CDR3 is CASSTGRMGDTQYF. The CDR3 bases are TGTGCTAGCTCCACGGGTCGAATGGGAGATACGCAGTATTTT.